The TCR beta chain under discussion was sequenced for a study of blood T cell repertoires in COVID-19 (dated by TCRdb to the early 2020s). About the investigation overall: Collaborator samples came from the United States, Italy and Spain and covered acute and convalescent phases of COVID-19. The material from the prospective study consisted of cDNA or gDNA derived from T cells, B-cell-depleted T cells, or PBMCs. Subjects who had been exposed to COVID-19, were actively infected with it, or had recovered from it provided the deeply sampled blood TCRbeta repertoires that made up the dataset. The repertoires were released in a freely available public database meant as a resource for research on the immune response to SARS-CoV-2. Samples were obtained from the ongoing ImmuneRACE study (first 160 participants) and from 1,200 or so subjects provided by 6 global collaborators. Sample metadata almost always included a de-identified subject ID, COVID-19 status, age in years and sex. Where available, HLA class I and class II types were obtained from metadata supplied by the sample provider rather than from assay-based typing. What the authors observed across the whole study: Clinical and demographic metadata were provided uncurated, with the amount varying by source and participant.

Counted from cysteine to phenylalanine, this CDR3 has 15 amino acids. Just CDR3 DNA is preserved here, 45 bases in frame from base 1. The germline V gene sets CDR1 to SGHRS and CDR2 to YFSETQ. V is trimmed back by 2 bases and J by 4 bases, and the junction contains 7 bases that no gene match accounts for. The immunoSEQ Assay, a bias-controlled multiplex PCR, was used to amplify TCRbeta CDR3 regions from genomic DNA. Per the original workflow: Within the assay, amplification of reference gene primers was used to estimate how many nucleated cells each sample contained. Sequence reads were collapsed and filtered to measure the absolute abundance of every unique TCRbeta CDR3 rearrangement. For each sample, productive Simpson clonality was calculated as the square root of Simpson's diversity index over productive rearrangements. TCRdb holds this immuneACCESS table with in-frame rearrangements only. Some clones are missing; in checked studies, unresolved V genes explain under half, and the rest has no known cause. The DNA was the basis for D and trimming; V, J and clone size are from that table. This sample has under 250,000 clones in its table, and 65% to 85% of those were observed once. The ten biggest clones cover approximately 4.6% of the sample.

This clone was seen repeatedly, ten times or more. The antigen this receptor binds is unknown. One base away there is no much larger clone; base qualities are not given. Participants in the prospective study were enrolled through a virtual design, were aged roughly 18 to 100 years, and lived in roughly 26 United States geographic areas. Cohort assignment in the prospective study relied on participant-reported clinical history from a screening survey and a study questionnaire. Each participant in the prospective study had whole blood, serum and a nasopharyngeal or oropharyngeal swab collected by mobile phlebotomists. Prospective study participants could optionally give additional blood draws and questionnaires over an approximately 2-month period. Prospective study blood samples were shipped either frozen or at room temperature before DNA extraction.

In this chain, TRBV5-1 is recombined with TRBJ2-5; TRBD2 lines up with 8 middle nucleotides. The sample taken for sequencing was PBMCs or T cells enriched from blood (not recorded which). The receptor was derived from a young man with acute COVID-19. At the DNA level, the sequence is TGCGCCAGCAGCTTCAGCGGGGGTAGATCAGAGACCCAGTACTTC. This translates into CASSFSGGRSETQYF.